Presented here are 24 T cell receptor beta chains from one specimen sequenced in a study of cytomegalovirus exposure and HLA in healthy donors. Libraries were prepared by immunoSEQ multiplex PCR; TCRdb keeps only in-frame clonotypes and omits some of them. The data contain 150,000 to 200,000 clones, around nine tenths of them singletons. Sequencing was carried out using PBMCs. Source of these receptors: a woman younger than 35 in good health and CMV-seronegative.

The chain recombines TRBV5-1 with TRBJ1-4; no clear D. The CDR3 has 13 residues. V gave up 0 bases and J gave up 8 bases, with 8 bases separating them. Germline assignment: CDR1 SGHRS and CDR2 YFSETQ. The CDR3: CASSLATAEKLFF. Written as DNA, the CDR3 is TGCGCCAGCAGCTTGGCCACAGCCGAAAAACTGTTTTTT.

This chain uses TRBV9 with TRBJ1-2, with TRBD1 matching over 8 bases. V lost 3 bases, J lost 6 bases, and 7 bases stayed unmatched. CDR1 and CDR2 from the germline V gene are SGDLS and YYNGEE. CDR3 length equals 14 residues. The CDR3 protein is CASSGQGASHGYTF. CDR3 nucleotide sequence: TGTGCCAGCAGCGGTCAGGGGGCATCGCATGGCTACACCTTC.

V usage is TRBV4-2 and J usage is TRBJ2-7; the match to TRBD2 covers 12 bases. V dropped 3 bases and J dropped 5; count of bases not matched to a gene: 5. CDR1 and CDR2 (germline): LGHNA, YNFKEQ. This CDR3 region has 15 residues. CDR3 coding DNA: TGTGCCAGCAGCCAGTCTAGCGGGGGGGACCACGAGCAGTACTTC. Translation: CASSQSSGGDHEQYF.

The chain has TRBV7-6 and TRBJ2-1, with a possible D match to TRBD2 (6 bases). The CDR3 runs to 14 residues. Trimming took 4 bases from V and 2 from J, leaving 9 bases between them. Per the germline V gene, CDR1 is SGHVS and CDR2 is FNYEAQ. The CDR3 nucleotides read TGTGCCAGCAGCTCCGGCGGGACCTACAATGAGCAGTTCTTC. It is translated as CASSSGGTYNEQFF.

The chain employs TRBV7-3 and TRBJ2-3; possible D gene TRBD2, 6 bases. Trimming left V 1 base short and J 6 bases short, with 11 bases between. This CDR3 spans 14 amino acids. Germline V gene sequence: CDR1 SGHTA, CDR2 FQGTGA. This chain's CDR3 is CASSLIGSGDTQYF. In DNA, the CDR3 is TGTGCCAGCAGCTTAATAGGGAGCGGGGATACGCAGTATTTT.

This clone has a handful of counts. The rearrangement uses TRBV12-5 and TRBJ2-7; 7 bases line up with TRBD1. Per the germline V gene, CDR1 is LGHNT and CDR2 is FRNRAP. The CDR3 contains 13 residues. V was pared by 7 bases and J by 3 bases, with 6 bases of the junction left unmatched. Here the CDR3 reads CASAPDRVYEQYF. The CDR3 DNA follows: TGTGCTAGTGCCCCAGACAGGGTCTACGAGCAGTACTTC.

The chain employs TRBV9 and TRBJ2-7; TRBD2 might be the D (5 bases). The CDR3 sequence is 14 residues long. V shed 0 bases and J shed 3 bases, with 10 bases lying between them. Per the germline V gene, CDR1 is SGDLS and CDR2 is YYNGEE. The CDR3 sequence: CASSVDTSNYEQYF. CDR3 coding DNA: TGTGCCAGCAGCGTAGATACTAGTAACTACGAGCAGTACTTC. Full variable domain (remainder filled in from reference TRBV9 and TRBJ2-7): DSGVTQTPKHLITATGQRVTLRCSPRSGDLSVYWYQQSLDQGLQFLIQYYNGEERAKGNILERFSAQQFPDLHSELNLSSLELGDSALYFCASSVDTSNYEQYFGPGTRLTVT.

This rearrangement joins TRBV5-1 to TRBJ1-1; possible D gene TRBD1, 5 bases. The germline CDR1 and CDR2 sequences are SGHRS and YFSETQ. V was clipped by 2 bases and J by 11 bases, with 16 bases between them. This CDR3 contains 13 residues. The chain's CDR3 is CASSFSGREEAFF. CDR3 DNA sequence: TGCGCCAGCAGCTTTTCAGGGAGGGAGGAGGCTTTCTTT.

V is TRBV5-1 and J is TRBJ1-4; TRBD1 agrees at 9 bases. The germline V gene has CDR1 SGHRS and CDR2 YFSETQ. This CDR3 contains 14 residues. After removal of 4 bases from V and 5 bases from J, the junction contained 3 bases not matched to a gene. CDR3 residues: CASSLTGGNEKLFF. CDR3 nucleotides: TGCGCCAGCAGCCTGACAGGGGGAAATGAAAAACTGTTTTTT.

CDR3 protein: CASSRQAQETQYF. In DNA form, the CDR3 reads TGTGCCAGCAGTCGACAGGCCCAAGAGACCCAGTACTTC. The chain uses TRBV2 and TRBJ2-5; perhaps TRBD1 as D (6 bases). With 5 bases removed from V and 1 base from J, the gap between germline ends came to 8 bases. Germline V CDR1 and CDR2: SNHLY, FYNNEI. This CDR3 region has 13 residues. Complete variable domain (other parts from reference TRBV2 and TRBJ2-5): EPEVTQTPSHQVTQMGQEVILRCVPISNHLYFYWYRQILGQKVEFLVSFYNNEISEKSEIFDDQFSVERPDGSNFTLKIRSTKLEDSAMYFCASSRQAQETQYFGPGTRLLVL.

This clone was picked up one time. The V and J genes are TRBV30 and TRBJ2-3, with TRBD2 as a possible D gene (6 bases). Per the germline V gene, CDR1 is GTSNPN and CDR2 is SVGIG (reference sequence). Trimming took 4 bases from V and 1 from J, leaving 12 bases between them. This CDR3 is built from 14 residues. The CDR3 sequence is CAWNRGLRTDTQYF. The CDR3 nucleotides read TGTGCCTGGAATCGGGGGTTACGCACAGATACGCAGTATTTT.

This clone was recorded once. CDR3 amino acids: CASSYLGGEQYF. CDR3 nucleotides: TGTGCCAGCAGTTACCTCGGAGGGGAGCAGTACTTC. The V call is TRBV6-5, the J call TRBJ2-7; the D gene is possibly TRBD2 (6 bases). The CDR3 consists of 12 residues. Trimming took off 2 bases at V and 7 bases at J, with 9 bases between the two ends. The V gene's germline CDR1 is MNHEY and CDR2 SVGAGI.

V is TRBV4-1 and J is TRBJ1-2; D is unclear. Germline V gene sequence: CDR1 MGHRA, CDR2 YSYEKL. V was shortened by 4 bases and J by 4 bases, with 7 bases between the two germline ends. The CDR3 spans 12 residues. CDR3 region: CASSPGGYGYTF. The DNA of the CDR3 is TGCGCCAGCAGCCCAGGTGGCTATGGCTACACCTTC.

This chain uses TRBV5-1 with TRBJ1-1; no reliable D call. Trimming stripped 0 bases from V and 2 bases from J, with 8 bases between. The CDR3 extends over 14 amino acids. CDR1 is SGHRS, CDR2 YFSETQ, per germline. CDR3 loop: CASSLAIANTEAFF. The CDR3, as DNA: TGCGCCAGCAGCTTGGCGATAGCCAACACTGAAGCTTTCTTT.

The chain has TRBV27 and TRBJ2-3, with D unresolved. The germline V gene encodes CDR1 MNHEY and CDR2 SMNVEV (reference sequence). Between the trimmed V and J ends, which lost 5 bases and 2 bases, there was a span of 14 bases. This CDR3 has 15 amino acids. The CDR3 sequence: CASSLRFRDTDTQYF. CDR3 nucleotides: TGTGCCAGCAGTCTCCGGTTCCGCGACACAGATACGCAGTATTTT.

The CDR3 DNA reads TGTGCCAGCAGTTTGACAGGGGACGAGCAGTACTTC. Translating it yields CASSLTGDEQYF. V gene TRBV6-5 combines with J gene TRBJ2-7, with 8 bases fitting TRBD1. CDR3 length: 12 residues. Germline CDR1 MNHEY, CDR2 SVGAGI. Germline trimming cut 4 bases from V and 5 bases from J; bases unmatched to any gene: 1.

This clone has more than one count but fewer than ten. CDR3 nucleotides: TGTGCCAGCAGGTCGGGGACAGCCTACGAGCAGTACTTC. Translating it yields CASRSGTAYEQYF. This rearrangement joins TRBV6-1 to TRBJ2-7, with 7 bases lining up with TRBD1. The length of the CDR3 is 13 residues. The trim removed 6 bases at V and 2 bases at J, leaving 4 bases unmatched. CDR1 and CDR2 from the germline V gene are MNHNS and SASEGT.

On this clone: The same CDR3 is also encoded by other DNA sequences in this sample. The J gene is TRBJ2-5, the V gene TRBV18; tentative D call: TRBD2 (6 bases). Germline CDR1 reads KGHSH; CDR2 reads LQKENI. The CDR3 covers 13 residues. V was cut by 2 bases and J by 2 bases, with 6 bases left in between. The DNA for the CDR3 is TGTGCCAGCTCACCAGGGACTCAAGAGACCCAGTACTTC. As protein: CASSPGTQETQYF.

The CDR3 bases are TGTGCCAGTACCCTGGACAGGACAACTTACAATCAGCCCCAGCATTTT. Residues: CASTLDRTTYNQPQHF. This chain links TRBV19 with TRBJ1-5, with 7 bases lining up with TRBD1. After removal of 7 bases from V and 3 bases from J, the junction contained 12 bases not matched to a gene. CDR3 length: 16 residues. The V gene's germline CDR1 is LNHDA and CDR2 SQIVND (reference sequence).

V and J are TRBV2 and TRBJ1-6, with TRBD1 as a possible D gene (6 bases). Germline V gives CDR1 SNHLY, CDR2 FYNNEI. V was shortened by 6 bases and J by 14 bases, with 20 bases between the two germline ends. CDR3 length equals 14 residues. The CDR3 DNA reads TGTGCCAGCAGCCATCCCTCAGGGGTTATGGCCCTCCACTTT. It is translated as CASSHPSGVMALHF.

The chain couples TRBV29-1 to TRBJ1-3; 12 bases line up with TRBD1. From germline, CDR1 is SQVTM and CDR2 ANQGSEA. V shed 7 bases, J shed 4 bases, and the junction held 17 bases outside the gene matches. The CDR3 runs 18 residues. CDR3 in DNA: TGCAGCGCATTAGGACTTCAGAGGGACAGGGGGCAAGGAAACACCATATATTTT. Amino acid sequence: CSALGLQRDRGQGNTIYF. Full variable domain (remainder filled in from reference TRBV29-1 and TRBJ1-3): SAVISQKPSRDICQRGTSLTIQCQVDSQVTMMFWYRQQPGQSLTLIATANQGSEATYESGFVIDKFPISRPNLTFSTLTVSNMSPEDSSIYLCSALGLQRDRGQGNTIYFGEGSWLTVV.

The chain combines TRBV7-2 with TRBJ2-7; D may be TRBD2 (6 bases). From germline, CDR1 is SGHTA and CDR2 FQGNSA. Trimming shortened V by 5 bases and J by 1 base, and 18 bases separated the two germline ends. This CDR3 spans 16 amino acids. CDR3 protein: CASSQSSGAGSYEQYF. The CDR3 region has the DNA TGTGCCAGCAGCCAAAGTAGTGGGGCGGGATCCTACGAGCAGTACTTC.

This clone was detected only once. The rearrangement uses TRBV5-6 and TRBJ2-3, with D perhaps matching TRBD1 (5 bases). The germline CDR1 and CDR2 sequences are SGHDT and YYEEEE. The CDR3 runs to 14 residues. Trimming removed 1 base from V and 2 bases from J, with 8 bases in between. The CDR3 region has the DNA TGTGCCAGCAGCTTGAGCAGGGTCACAGATACGCAGTATTTT. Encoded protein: CASSLSRVTDTQYF.

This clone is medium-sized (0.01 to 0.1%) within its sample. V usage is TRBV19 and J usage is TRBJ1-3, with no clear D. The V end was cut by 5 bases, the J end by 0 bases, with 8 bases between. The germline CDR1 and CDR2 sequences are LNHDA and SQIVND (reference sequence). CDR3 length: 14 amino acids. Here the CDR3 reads CASSGPSSGNTIYF. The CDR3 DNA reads TGTGCCAGTAGTGGTCCGAGCTCTGGAAACACCATATATTTT.